This TCR beta chain was sequenced in a study of blood T cell repertoires in COVID-19 (TCRdb year 2020). Some background on the complete study: The collaborator samples originated in the United States, Italy and Spain and spanned the acute and convalescent phases of COVID-19. Deeply sampled blood TCRbeta repertoires from subjects exposed to, actively infected with, or recovered from COVID-19 were included in the dataset. Samples were obtained from the ongoing ImmuneRACE study (first 160 participants) and from roughly 1,300 subjects provided by 6 global collaborators. The material from the prospective study consisted of cDNA or gDNA derived from T cells, B-cell-depleted T cells, or PBMCs. HLA class I and class II types, where available, came from metadata supplied by the sample provider rather than from assay-based typing. The repertoires were released in a freely available public database intended as a resource for research on the immune response to SARS-CoV-2. Sample metadata almost always included a de-identified subject ID, COVID-19 status, age in years and sex. Overall study results and their limits: The quantity of clinical and demographic metadata differed by source and by participant and was supplied without curation.

TCRbeta CDR3 regions were amplified from genomic DNA by means of the immunoSEQ Assay, a bias-controlled multiplex PCR. The study's processing was this. Nucleated cell counts per sample were estimated from amplification of reference gene primers within the assay. To quantify the absolute abundance of each unique TCRbeta CDR3 rearrangement, sequence reads were collapsed and filtered. For each sample, productive Simpson clonality was calculated by taking the square root of Simpson's diversity index across productive rearrangements. TCRdb stores this immuneACCESS table with in-frame sequences only. Part of the clones is absent; in the studies checked, under half of the shortfall reflects unresolved V genes, and no reason is known for the rest. For V, J and clone size, that table is used; D and trimming come from the DNA. Recorded for this sample are about 190,000 clones; around 78% of them occurred a single time. Together, the top ten hold 2.5% to 3% of the sample.

Collaborating institutions collected whole blood in K2EDTA tubes following their own protocols. For TCRbeta analysis, collaborators shipped samples as frozen whole blood, isolated PBMCs, or DNA extracted from either of those sample types. The CDR3 measures 15 amino acids from cysteine to phenylalanine. CDR3 DNA is the only sequence kept; it has 45 bases, read in frame from the first base. The germline V gene supplies CDR1 SQVTM and CDR2 ANQGSEA. Trimming takes 4 bases off V and 7 bases off J; junction bases not matched to a gene: 15. Concerning this clone: Its recognized antigen is unknown. No base qualities exist here, and no much larger clone lies one base off it.

This clonotype was obtained from a woman aged 80 or older with active or convalescent COVID-19. The chain links TRBV29-1 with TRBJ1-2; 7 bases in the middle match TRBD1. Sequencing was done on a sample of peripheral blood. The nucleotide sequence is TGCAGCGTTGCCGGTGTGCTTACAGGGGTCCGTGGCTACACCTTC. It translates to CSVAGVLTGVRGYTF.